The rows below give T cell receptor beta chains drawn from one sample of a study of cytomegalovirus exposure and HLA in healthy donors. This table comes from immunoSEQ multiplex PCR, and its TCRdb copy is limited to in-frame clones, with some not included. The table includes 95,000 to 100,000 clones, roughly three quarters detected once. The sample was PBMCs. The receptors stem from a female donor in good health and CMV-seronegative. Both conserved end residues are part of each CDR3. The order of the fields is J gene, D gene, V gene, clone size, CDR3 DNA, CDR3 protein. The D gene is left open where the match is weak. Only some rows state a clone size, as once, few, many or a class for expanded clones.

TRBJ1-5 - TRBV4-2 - TGTGCCAGCAGCCAAGGGAGGTGGGGCAATCAGCCCCAGCATTTT CASSQGRWGNQPQHF
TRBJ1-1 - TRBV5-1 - TGCGCCAGCAGCTCCCGACTGGCGAGCACTGAAGCTTTCTTT CASSSRLASTEAFF
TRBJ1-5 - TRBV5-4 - TGTGCCAGCAGCCCGGGGGGTAATCAGCCCCAGCATTTT CASSPGGNQPQHF
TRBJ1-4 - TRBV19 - TGTGCCAGTAGTTTAAGGGACAAGGAGTATGAAAAACTGTTTTTT CASSLRDKEYEKLFF
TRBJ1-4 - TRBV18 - TGTGCCAGCTCACCGGGGCAGATCGCAACTAATGAAAAACTGTTTTTT CASSPGQIATNEKLFF
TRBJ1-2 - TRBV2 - TGTGCCAGCAGTGAAGTCTCCCGCGCCCTCCCCGCTGGCTACACCTTC CASSEVSRALPAGYTF
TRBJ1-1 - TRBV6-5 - TGTGCCAGCATGACCCAGGTGAACACTGAAGCTTTCTTT CASMTQVNTEAFF
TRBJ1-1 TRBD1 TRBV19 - TGTGCCAGTAGCCCTGTGAGGGGGCGAAGCACTGAAGCTTTCTTT CASSPVRGRSTEAFF
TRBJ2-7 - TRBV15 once TGTGCCACCAGCAGGGAACAGGGAGTGGCCTCCTACGAGCAGTACTTC CATSREQGVASYEQYF
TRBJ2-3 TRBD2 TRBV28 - TGTACCATGGGGACTAGTGAAAGGCCAGATACGCAGTATTTT CTMGTSERPDTQYF
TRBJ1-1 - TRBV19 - TGTGCCAGTAGCCCCACACGCAATTTGAACACTGAAGCTTTCTTT CASSPTRNLNTEAFF
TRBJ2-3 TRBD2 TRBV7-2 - TGTGCCAGCAGCTCTAGCGGGAGGGCCGTGACAGATACGCAGTATTTT CASSSSGRAVTDTQYF
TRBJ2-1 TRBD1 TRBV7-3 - TGTGCCAGCAGTCGATTCCGGGACAGGGGCTACAATGAGCAGTTCTTC CASSRFRDRGYNEQFF
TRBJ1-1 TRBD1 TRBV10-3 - TGTGCCATCAGTGCAGGACAGGGACTTGAAGCTTTCTTT CAISAGQGLEAFF
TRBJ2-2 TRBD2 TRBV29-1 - TGCAGCGTTCGGGCTAGCGGGACGATTACCGGGGAGCTGTTTTTT CSVRASGTITGELFF
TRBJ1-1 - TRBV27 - TGTGCCAGCAGTTTAGGCCTCGGCGGAGCTGAAGCTTTCTTT CASSLGLGGAEAFF
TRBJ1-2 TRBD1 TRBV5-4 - TGTGCCAGCAGCTTATCAGGACAGGGGATGGGCTACACCTTC CASSLSGQGMGYTF
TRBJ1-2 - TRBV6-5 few TGTGCCAGCAGATTTTCAGGGAAGGACTATGGCTACACCTTC CASRFSGKDYGYTF
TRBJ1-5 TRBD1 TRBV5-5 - TGTGCCAGCAGCTTGGGCCTCGCACCTCTCGGACAGGGTGGCCGGCAGCCCCAGCATTTT CASSLGLAPLGQGGRQPQHF
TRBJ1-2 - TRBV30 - TGTGCCTGGAGTGCTAGGTCCGGGACAAGCTATGGCTACACCTTC CAWSARSGTSYGYTF
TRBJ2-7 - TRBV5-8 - TGTGCCAGCAGCCCTGGACAGTCCCCCTCCTACGAGCAGTACTTC CASSPGQSPSYEQYF
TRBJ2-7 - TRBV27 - TGTGCCAGCAGTTCCCGGATTGGGGAGTACGAGCAGTACTTC CASSSRIGEYEQYF
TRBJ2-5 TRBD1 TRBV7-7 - TGTGCTAGCAGCCCTGGGACAGGGGCTCGAGAGACCCAGTACTTC CASSPGTGARETQYF
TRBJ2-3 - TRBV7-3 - TGTGCCAGCAGCGGCGACCGGGGAATCGCGCAGTATTTT CASSGDRGIAQYF
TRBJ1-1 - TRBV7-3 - TGTGCCAGCAGCTTAAGAGTCGGGGTAAGGGACACTGAAGCTTTCTTT CASSLRVGVRDTEAFF
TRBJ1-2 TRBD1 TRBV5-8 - TGTGCCAGCAGCTTGGAGGCAGGGGGCGGCTATGGCTACACCTTC CASSLEAGGGYGYTF
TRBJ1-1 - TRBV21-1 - TGTGCCAGCAGCAAAGGACCCCCCGGGACAGGGGTTCCGAACACTGAAGCTTTCTTT CASSKGPPGTGVPNTEAFF
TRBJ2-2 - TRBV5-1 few TGCGCCAGCAGCCAGTCCCCCACCGGGGAGCTGTTTTTT CASSQSPTGELFF
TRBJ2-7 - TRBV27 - TGTGCCAGCAGCATAGAGGGACTCTTTTACGAGCAGTACTTC CASSIEGLFYEQYF
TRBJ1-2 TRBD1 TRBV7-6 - TGTGCCAGCAGCATAGGACAGGGAGACTATGGCTACACCTTC CASSIGQGDYGYTF
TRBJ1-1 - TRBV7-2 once TGTGCCAGCAGCTTACGTGTGGCGGGAGGCGCTGAAGCTTTCTTT CASSLRVAGGAEAFF
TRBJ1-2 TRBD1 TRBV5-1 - TGCGCCAGCAGCTGGGACAGGGTCTACACCTTC CASSWDRVYTF
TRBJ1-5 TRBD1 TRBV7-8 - TGTGCCAGCAGCTTGCGGGACAGGGGGATCCAGCCCCAGCATTTT CASSLRDRGIQPQHF
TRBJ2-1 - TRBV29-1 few TGCAGCGTTGATAAAGGGGCCCTCGAAGAGCAGTTCTTC CSVDKGALEEQFF
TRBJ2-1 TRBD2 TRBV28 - TGTGCCAGCAGCCTGGGGACTAGCGGGAGAAATGAGCAGTTCTTC CASSLGTSGRNEQFF
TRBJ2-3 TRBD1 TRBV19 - TGTGCCAGTGCGAAAACAGGGGGCGCAGATACGCAGTATTTT CASAKTGGADTQYF
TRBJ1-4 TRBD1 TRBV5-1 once TGCGCCAGCAGCCCGCGACAGGGGGCGGGAGAAAAACTGTTTTTT CASSPRQGAGEKLFF
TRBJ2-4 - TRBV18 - TGTGCCAGCTCATGGGTCAGGGAACCCCGTGACATTCAGTACTTC CASSWVREPRDIQYF
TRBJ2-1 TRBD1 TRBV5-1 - TGCGCCAGCAGCTTGGCTGGGGACAGCCTTTGGAATGAGCAGTTCTTC CASSLAGDSLWNEQFF
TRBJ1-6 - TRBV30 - TGTGCCTGGAGGGGGCGGAATTCACCCCTCCACTTT CAWRGRNSPLHF
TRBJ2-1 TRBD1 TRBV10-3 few TGTGCCATCAGCGGGACAGGGGACAATGAGCAGTTCTTC CAISGTGDNEQFF
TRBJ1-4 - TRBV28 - TGTGCCAGCAGTTTAGATGGGCAGTCGAATGAAAAACTGTTTTTT CASSLDGQSNEKLFF
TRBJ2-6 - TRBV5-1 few TGCGCCAGCAGCTTGGACGGAGCTGGGGCCAACGTCCTGACTTTC CASSLDGAGANVLTF
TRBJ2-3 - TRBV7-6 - TGTGCCAGCAGCCCAACCGGAGATACGCAGTATTTT CASSPTGDTQYF
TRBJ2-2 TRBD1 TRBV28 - TGTGCCAGCAGCCCCAGGGGGCTTAACACCGGGGAGCTGTTTTTT CASSPRGLNTGELFF
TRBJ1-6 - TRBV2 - TGTGCCAGCAGTGACAGCTATAATTCACCCCTCCACTTT CASSDSYNSPLHF
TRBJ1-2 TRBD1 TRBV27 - TGTGCCAGCAGTTCGGGACAGATCACGGGCTATGGCTACACCTTC CASSSGQITGYGYTF
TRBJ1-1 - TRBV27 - TGTGCCAGCAGTTTTAGGGAGGACAACACTGAAGCTTTCTTT CASSFREDNTEAFF
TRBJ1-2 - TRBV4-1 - TGCGCCAGCAGCCAAAAGTCGCAGGGAGGCCCTCCTGGGGGCTACACCTTC CASSQKSQGGPPGGYTF
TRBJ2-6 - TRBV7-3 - TGTGCCAGCAGCCCTTCTCACGGGACTGGGGCCAACGTCCTGACTTTC CASSPSHGTGANVLTF
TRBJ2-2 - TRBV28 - TGTGCCAGCAGTTCCGCAGGGGTTTGGACCGGGGAGCTGTTTTTT CASSSAGVWTGELFF
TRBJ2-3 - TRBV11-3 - TGTGCCAGCAGCCAAGGGGCAGGTACCACAGATACGCAGTATTTT CASSQGAGTTDTQYF
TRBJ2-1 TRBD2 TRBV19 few TGTGCCAGTAGTAATTCTTTTCGTCGGGGGGGTGAGCAGTTCTTC CASSNSFRRGGEQFF
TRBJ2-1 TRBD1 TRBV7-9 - TGTGCCATCCTGGACAGGGAGAACAATGAGCAGTTCTTC CAILDRENNEQFF
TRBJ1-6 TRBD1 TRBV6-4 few TGTGCCAGCAGAGAAGGGACAGAATATTATAATTCACCCCTCCACTTT CASREGTEYYNSPLHF
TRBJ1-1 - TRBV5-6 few TGTGCCAGCAGCTTGGACAGTGAAGCTTTCTTT CASSLDSEAFF
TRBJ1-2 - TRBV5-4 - TGTGCCAGCAGCTTGGCGTTTATCTCAGGGGCGGACGGCTACACCTTC CASSLAFISGADGYTF